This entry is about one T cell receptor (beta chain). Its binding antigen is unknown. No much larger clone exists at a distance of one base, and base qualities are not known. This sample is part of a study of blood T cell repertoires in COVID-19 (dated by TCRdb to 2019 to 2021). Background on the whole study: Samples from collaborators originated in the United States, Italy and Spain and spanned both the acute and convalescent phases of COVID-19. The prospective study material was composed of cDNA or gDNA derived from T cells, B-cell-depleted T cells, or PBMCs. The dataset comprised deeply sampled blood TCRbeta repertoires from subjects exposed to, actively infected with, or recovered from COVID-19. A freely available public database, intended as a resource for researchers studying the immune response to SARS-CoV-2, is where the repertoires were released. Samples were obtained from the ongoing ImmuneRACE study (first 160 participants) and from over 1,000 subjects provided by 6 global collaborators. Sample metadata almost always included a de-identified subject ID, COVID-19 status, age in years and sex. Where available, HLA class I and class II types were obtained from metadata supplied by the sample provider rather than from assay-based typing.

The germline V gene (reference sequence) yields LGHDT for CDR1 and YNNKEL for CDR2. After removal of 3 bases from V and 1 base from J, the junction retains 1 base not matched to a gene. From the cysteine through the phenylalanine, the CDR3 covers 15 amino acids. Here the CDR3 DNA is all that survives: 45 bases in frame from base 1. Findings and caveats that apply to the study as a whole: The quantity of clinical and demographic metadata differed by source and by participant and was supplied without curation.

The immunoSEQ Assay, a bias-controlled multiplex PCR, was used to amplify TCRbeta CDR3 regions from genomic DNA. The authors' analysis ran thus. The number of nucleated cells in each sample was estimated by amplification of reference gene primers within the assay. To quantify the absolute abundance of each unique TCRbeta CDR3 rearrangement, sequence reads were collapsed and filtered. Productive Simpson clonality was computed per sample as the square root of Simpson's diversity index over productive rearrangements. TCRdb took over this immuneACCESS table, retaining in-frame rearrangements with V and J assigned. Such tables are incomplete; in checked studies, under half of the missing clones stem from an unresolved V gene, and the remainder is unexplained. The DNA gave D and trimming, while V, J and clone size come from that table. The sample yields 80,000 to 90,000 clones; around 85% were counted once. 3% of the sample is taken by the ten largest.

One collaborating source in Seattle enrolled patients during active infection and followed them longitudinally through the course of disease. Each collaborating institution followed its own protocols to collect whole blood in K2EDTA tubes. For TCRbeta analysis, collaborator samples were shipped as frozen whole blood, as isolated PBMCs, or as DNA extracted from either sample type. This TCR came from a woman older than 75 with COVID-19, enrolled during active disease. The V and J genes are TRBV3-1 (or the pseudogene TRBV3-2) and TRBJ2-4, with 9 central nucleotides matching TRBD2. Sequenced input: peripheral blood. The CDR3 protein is CASSHSGSAKNIQYF. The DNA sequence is TGTGCCAGCAGCCATAGCGGGAGTGCCAAAAACATTCAGTACTTC.